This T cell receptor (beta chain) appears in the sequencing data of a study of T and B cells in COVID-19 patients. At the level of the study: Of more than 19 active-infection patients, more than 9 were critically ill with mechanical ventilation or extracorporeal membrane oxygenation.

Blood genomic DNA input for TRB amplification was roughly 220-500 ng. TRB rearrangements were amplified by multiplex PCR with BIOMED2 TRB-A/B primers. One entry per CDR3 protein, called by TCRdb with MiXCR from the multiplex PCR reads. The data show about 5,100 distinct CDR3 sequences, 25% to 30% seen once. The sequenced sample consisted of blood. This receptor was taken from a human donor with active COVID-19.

The CDR3 sequence: CSAREAGTGVYGYTF. The CDR3 coding sequence is TGCAGTGCTAGAGAAGCCGGGACAGGGGTTTATGGCTACACCTTC. The chain carries TRBV20-1 and TRBJ1-2; TRBD1 matches at 10 bases. Germline V gene lookup returns CDR1 DFQATT and CDR2 SNEGSKA (reference sequence). V dropped 0 bases and J dropped 5; count of bases not matched to a gene: 6. CDR3 length: 15 residues.